The 30 T cell receptor beta chains presented below share a single source sample, sequenced in a study of T cell responses to AZD1222 COVID-19 vaccine. Measured with immunoSEQ multiplex PCR; TCRdb has only the in-frame clones, and not every one. This sample has 150,000 to 200,000 clones; approximately 94% occur once, and the top ten carry approximately 0.58%. The sample here was peripheral blood, taken on day 0 of AZD1222 vaccination. These receptors were collected from an adult in good health.

The rearrangement links TRBV30 to TRBJ2-3; 8 bases are a match to TRBD2. This CDR3 has 13 residues. The ends lost 4 bases at V and 3 bases at J; junction bases unmatched: 3. CDR1 GTSNPN and CDR2 SVGIG come from the germline V gene (reference sequence). The CDR3 sequence is CAWNGGRTDTQYF. CDR3 nucleotides: TGTGCCTGGAACGGCGGGAGGACAGATACGCAGTATTTT.

The genes are TRBV14 and TRBJ2-1, with D perhaps given as TRBD1 or TRBD2 (5 bases each). V lost 5 bases and J 9 bases, leaving 20 bases between the germline ends. CDR1 and CDR2 from the germline V gene are SGHDN and FVKESK. The CDR3 is 15 residues long. The CDR3 nucleotides read TGTGCCAGCAGCGAAGGGACCCATCCTAGGGGTGAGCAGTTCTTC. It specifies CASSEGTHPRGEQFF.

This clone has only one observation. V gene TRBV6-5 combines with J gene TRBJ1-1; weak D call: TRBD1 (5 bases). The germline gives CDR1 MNHEY, CDR2 SVGAGI. Trimming shortened V by 4 bases and J by 3 bases, and 9 bases separated the two germline ends. The CDR3 runs 13 residues. This CDR3 is CASSWGRYTEAFF. DNA for the CDR3: TGTGCCAGCAGTTGGGGACGGTACACTGAAGCTTTCTTT.

This sequence joins TRBV7-6 and TRBJ2-1; 11 bases match TRBD2. Germline V gene data show CDR1 as SGHVS and CDR2 as FNYEAQ. With V trimmed by 5 bases and J by 7 bases, 7 bases remained unmatched. The CDR3 runs 15 residues. CDR3 protein: CASSHTSGRGNEQFF. CDR3 bases: TGTGCCAGCAGCCACACTAGCGGGAGAGGGAATGAGCAGTTCTTC.

The chain employs TRBV15 and TRBJ1-5, with a possible D match to TRBD1 (6 bases). The CDR3 length is 17 residues. Germline lookup yields CDR1 LNHNV and CDR2 YYDKDF (reference sequence). Deletions cut 0 bases from V and 4 bases from J, with 16 bases between. Here the CDR3 reads CATSRDPGQFLNQPQHF. In nucleotides, the CDR3 is TGTGCCACCAGCAGAGATCCCGGACAGTTCTTAAATCAGCCCCAGCATTTT.

The chain employs TRBV18 and TRBJ2-7, with D possibly matching TRBD1 (5 bases). V dropped 2 bases and J dropped 2 bases, with 13 bases sitting between them. CDR3 size: 15 residues. Germline CDR1 and CDR2: KGHSH and LQKENI. The CDR3 loop reads CASSPAWGGAYEQYF. The CDR3 DNA reads TGTGCCAGCTCACCAGCTTGGGGCGGAGCCTACGAGCAGTACTTC.

The chain links TRBV5-4 to TRBJ2-7, with D possibly being TRBD1 or TRBD2 (6 bases each). CDR1 is SGHNT and CDR2 is YYREEE in the germline V gene (reference sequence). The germline V and J ends were trimmed by 3 bases and 1 base, with 17 bases remaining between them. This CDR3 has 16 residues. For the CDR3, the DNA is TGTGCCAGCAGCTCGCCGGGGAGGACAGAGTCCTACGAGCAGTACTTC. It is translated as CASSSPGRTESYEQYF.

The chain links TRBV18 to TRBJ1-1, with D unclear. V dropped 1 base and J dropped 11 bases, with 11 bases sitting between them. CDR3 length equals 12 residues. Germline-derived CDR1 and CDR2 are KGHSH and LQKENI. The CDR3 region has the DNA TGTGCCAGCTCACCACAGGGTGCCGATGCTTTCTTT. As protein: CASSPQGADAFF.

V and J are TRBV5-5 and TRBJ2-1; D remains ambiguous. This CDR3 has 11 amino acids. Germline V CDR1 and CDR2: SGHKS, YYEKEE (reference sequence). Trimming shortened V by 2 bases and J by 7 bases, and 4 bases separated the two germline ends. Here the CDR3 DNA reads TGTGCCAGCAGCTTCATAAATGAGCAGTTCTTC. Protein sequence: CASSFINEQFF.

CDR3 loop: CASSTNTDTQYF. The CDR3, as DNA: TGCGCCAGCAGCACCAACACAGATACGCAGTATTTT. The rearrangement joins TRBV5-1 to TRBJ2-3; D unclear. Trimming cost V 4 bases and J 2 bases, with 5 bases left between them. CDR3 length: 12 residues. Germline CDR1 reads SGHRS; CDR2 reads YFSETQ. Full variable domain (remainder filled in from reference TRBV5-1 and TRBJ2-3): KAGVTQTPRYLIKTRGQQVTLSCSPISGHRSVSWYQQTPGQGLQFLFEYFSETQRNKGNFPGRFSGRQFSNSRSEMNVSTLELGDSALYLCASSTNTDTQYFGPGTRLTVL.

A few counts support this clone. The CDR3 spells CASGLGLAAQETQYF. The CDR3 nucleotides are TGTGCTAGTGGTCTGGGACTAGCGGCACAAGAGACCCAGTACTTC. The rearrangement joins TRBV12-5 to TRBJ2-5; 11 bases align to TRBD2. This CDR3 region has 15 residues. Germline CDR1 and CDR2: LGHNT and FRNRAP. The ends lost 5 bases at V and 2 bases at J; junction bases unmatched: 4.

The CDR3 DNA sequence: TGTGCCTGGAGTGTTACGGGGTACACCTACGAGCAGTACTTC. This codes for CAWSVTGYTYEQYF. The rearrangement joins TRBV30 to TRBJ2-7; a weak D match, TRBD2 (5 bases). V gave up 0 bases and J gave up 2 bases, with 11 bases separating them. The CDR3 consists of 14 residues. Germline CDR1 GTSNPN, CDR2 SVGIG (reference sequence). Variable domain in full (rest from reference TRBV30 and TRBJ2-7): SQTIHQWPATLVQPVGSPLSLECTVEGTSNPNLYWYRQAAGRGLQLLFYSVGIGQISSEVPQNLSASRPQDRQFILSSKKLLLSDSGFYLCAWSVTGYTYEQYFGPGTRLTVT.

The V call is TRBV10-3, the J call TRBJ1-2; D uncertain. The germline V and J ends were trimmed by 0 bases and 2 bases, with 4 bases remaining between them. Per the germline V gene, CDR1 is ENHRY and CDR2 is SYGVKD. This CDR3 is 13 amino acids long. CDR3 nucleotides: TGTGCCATCAGTGAGTCTTCCAACTATGGCTACACCTTC. It codes for CAISESSNYGYTF.

V gene TRBV4-2 combines with J gene TRBJ2-7, with D tentatively TRBD1 (6 bases). The V end was cut by 3 bases, the J end by 7 bases, with 13 bases between. The CDR3 contains 13 residues. The V gene's germline CDR1 is LGHNA and CDR2 YNFKEQ. The DNA of the CDR3 is TGTGCCAGCAGCCAGCAGATGAGGGGGGAGCAGTACTTC. Translation: CASSQQMRGEQYF.

CDR3 loop: CASSLEVHRYEQYF. CDR3 sequence (DNA): TGCGCCAGCAGCTTGGAGGTACACAGGTACGAGCAGTACTTC. The rearrangement links TRBV5-1 to TRBJ2-7, with D tentatively TRBD1 (5 bases). The germline gives CDR1 SGHRS, CDR2 YFSETQ. The V end lost 0 bases, the J end lost 4 bases, and 11 bases lay between the germline ends. The CDR3 sequence is 14 residues long. Full variable domain (missing parts from reference TRBV5-1 and TRBJ2-7): KAGVTQTPRYLIKTRGQQVTLSCSPISGHRSVSWYQQTPGQGLQFLFEYFSETQRNKGNFPGRFSGRQFSNSRSEMNVSTLELGDSALYLCASSLEVHRYEQYFGPGTRLTVT.

The chain uses TRBV12-5 and TRBJ1-1; D not resolved. Between the trimmed V and J ends, which lost 0 bases and 7 bases, there was a span of 15 bases. Germline CDR1 and CDR2: LGHNT and FRNRAP. The CDR3 is made up of 15 amino acids. The CDR3 sequence: CASGLVQYPGNEAFF. CDR3 DNA: TGTGCTAGTGGTTTGGTCCAGTACCCTGGTAATGAAGCTTTCTTT. Combining the CDR3 with reference TRBV12-5 and TRBJ1-1 gives the whole variable domain DARVTQTPRHKVTEMGQEVTMRCQPILGHNTVFWYRQTMMQGLELLAYFRNRAPLDDSGMPKDRFSAEMPDATLATLKIQPSEPRDSAVYFCASGLVQYPGNEAFFGQGTRLTVV.

V usage is TRBV19 and J usage is TRBJ1-4, with 10 bases fitting TRBD1. CDR3 length: 17 amino acids. The V and J ends lost 5 bases and 3 bases, in that order; junction bases with no gene match: 9. Germline CDR1 and CDR2: LNHDA and SQIVND (reference sequence). In nucleotides, the CDR3 is TGTGCCAGTAGTTACCGGGACAGGGGAGAACCTAATGAAAAACTGTTTTTT. As protein: CASSYRDRGEPNEKLFF. The full variable domain, rest sourced from reference TRBV19 and TRBJ1-4, is DGGITQSPKYLFRKEGQNVTLSCEQNLNHDAMYWYRQDPGQGLRLIYYSQIVNDFQKGDIAEGYSVSREKKESFPLTVTSAQKNPTAFYLCASSYRDRGEPNEKLFFGSGTQLSVL.

The chain employs TRBV19 and TRBJ2-2; TRBD1 might be the D (6 bases). V lost 6 bases and J 5 bases, leaving 13 bases between the germline ends. Germline V CDR1 and CDR2: LNHDA, SQIVND (reference sequence). This CDR3 comprises 14 residues. CDR3 sequence: CASRILGQTGELFF. The CDR3 nucleotides read TGTGCCAGTAGGATTCTCGGACAGACCGGGGAGCTGTTTTTT.

This rearrangement joins TRBV6-5 to TRBJ2-3, with 9 bases aligning to TRBD1. The germline V gene has CDR1 MNHEY and CDR2 SVGAGI. The CDR3 extends over 15 amino acids. With 6 bases clipped from V and 2 bases from J, the junction kept 6 bases outside the gene matches. CDR3 region: CASSRDRVSTDTQYF. The CDR3 DNA follows: TGTGCCAGCAGCCGGGACAGGGTCTCCACAGATACGCAGTATTTT.

The chain employs TRBV27 and TRBJ2-7, with D perhaps TRBD1 or TRBD2 (5 bases each). The V gene lost 0 bases and the J gene lost 9 bases, with 18 bases spanning the gap. This CDR3 has 15 residues. Germline assignment: CDR1 MNHEY and CDR2 SMNVEV (reference sequence). CDR3 loop: CASSLSSRDELGQYF. The CDR3 bases are TGTGCCAGCAGTTTATCGTCCCGGGACGAACTCGGGCAGTACTTC.

This rearrangement joins TRBV7-8 to TRBJ2-7; D is unresolved. Trimming removed 1 base at V and 2 bases at J, with 12 bases between. The CDR3 spans 15 residues. Germline CDR1 reads SGHVS; CDR2 reads FQNEAQ. The CDR3 is CASSLGRASTYEQYF. DNA for the CDR3: TGTGCCAGCAGCTTAGGAAGGGCGTCCACCTACGAGCAGTACTTC.

The chain employs TRBV28 and TRBJ2-5; the match to TRBD1 covers 9 bases. The V gene's germline CDR1 is MDHEN and CDR2 SYDVKM. The CDR3 has 15 residues. V lost 2 bases, J lost 5 bases, and 6 bases stayed unmatched. In nucleotides, the CDR3 is TGTGCCAGCAGTTTACCGGGACAGGGAGTCGAGACCCAGTACTTC. It specifies CASSLPGQGVETQYF.

The V and J genes are TRBV5-4 and TRBJ1-6; D unclear. The length of the CDR3 is 17 residues. The V end was cut by 2 bases, the J end by 7 bases, with 19 bases between. Germline CDR1 and CDR2: SGHNT and YYREEE (reference sequence). CDR3 DNA sequence: TGTGCCAGCAGCTTATTCGCTGGAGGTCATTCCAATTCACCCCTCCACTTT. The encoded protein is CASSLFAGGHSNSPLHF.

This rearrangement joins TRBV5-1 to TRBJ1-1; 9 bases map to TRBD1. This CDR3 contains 17 residues. With V trimmed by 3 bases and J by 5 bases, 14 bases remained unmatched. The germline V gene encodes CDR1 SGHRS and CDR2 YFSETQ. The CDR3, as DNA: TGCGCCAGCAGCTCCGTCCCGGGACAGGGAGACAGTACTGAAGCTTTCTTT. Translating gives CASSSVPGQGDSTEAFF.

The CDR3 DNA reads TGTGCCAGTAGTAGGACAGGGTACGACCAGCCCCAGCATTTT. It specifies CASSRTGYDQPQHF. The V call is TRBV19, the J call TRBJ1-5, with 8 bases identical to TRBD1. The J segment lost 7 bases and the V segment lost 4 bases, leaving 6 bases of the junction unmatched. The germline V gene has CDR1 LNHDA and CDR2 SQIVND (reference sequence). CDR3 length: 14 residues.

The sample holds one count of this clone. The rearrangement joins TRBV9 to TRBJ2-3, with 11 bases aligning to TRBD2. CDR1 and CDR2 (germline): SGDLS, YYNGEE. CDR3 length: 19 amino acids. V lost 4 bases, J lost 6 bases, and 19 bases stayed unmatched. CDR3 region: CASSHKTSTSGTDRDTQYF. CDR3 in DNA: TGTGCCAGCAGCCACAAGACTTCGACTAGCGGGACCGACCGCGATACGCAGTATTTT.

This chain links TRBV6-5 with TRBJ2-1, with 10 bases identical to TRBD2. V gave up 6 bases and J gave up 5 bases; unmatched junction bases: 7. The germline V gene encodes CDR1 MNHEY and CDR2 SVGAGI. The CDR3 is 15 amino acids. DNA of the CDR3: TGTGCCAGCAGGCAGAGCGGGAGGGCCAACAATGAGCAGTTCTTC. Protein product: CASRQSGRANNEQFF.

V is TRBV5-4 and J is TRBJ1-1; unclear D gene. V lost 3 bases to trimming and J lost 9 bases, with 12 bases between them. The CDR3 sequence is 12 residues long. The germline V gene encodes CDR1 SGHNT and CDR2 YYREEE (reference sequence). The CDR3: CASSSPTEKAFF. The CDR3 DNA reads TGTGCCAGCAGCTCCCCCACAGAGAAAGCTTTCTTT.

This clone was found once. This sequence joins TRBV12-3 or TRBV12-4 and TRBJ1-5, with no clear D. The CDR3 loop spans 13 amino acids. Trimming cost V 6 bases and J 2 bases, with 8 bases left between them. Here the CDR3 DNA reads TGTGCCAGCAGACCGTCCGGCAATCAGCCCCAGCATTTT. Translating it yields CASRPSGNQPQHF.

The V and J genes are TRBV14 and TRBJ1-6, with 8 nucleotides matching TRBD1. This CDR3 region has 14 residues. CDR1 is SGHDN, CDR2 FVKESK, per germline. Germline trimming cut 8 bases from V and 3 bases from J; bases unmatched to any gene: 3. The CDR3 loop reads CASGQGGYNSPLHF. The DNA of the CDR3 is TGTGCCAGCGGACAGGGCGGCTATAATTCACCCCTCCACTTT.